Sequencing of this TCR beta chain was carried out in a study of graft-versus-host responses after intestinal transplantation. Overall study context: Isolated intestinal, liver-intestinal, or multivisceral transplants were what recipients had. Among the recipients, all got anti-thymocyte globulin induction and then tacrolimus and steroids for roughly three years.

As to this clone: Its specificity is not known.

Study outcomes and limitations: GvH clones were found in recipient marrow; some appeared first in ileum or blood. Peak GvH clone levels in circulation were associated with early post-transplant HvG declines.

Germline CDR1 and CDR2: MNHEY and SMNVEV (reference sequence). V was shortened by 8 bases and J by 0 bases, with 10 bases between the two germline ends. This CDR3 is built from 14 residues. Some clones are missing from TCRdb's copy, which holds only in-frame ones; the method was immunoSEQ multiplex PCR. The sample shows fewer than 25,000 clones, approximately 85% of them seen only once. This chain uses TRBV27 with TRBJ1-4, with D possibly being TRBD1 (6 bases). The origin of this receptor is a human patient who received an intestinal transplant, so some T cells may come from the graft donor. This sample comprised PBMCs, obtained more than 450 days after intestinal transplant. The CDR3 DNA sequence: TGTGCCAGCCAGGGGACGGCAACTAATGAAAAACTGTTTTTT. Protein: CASQGTATNEKLFF.